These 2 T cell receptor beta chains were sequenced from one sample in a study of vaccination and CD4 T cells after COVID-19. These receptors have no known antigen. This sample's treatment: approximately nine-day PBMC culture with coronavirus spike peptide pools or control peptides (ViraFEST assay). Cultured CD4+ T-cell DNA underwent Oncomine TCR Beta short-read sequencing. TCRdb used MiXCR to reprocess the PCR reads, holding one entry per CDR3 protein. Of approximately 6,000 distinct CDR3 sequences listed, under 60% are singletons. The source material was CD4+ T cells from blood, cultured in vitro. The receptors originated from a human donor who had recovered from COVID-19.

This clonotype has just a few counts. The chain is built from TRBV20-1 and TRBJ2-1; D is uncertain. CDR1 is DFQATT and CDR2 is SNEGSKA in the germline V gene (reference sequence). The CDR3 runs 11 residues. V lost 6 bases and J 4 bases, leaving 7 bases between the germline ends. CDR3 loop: CSAPFYNEQFF. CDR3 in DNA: TGCAGTGCCCCATTTTACAATGAGCAGTTCTTC.

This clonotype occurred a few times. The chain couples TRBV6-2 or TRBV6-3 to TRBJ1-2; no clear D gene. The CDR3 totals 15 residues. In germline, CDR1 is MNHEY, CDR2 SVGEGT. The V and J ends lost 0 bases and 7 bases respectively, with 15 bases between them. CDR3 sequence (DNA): TGTGCCAGCAGTTACTCGCCTGGTTTTTCCTTTGGCTACACCTTC. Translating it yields CASSYSPGFSFGYTF.